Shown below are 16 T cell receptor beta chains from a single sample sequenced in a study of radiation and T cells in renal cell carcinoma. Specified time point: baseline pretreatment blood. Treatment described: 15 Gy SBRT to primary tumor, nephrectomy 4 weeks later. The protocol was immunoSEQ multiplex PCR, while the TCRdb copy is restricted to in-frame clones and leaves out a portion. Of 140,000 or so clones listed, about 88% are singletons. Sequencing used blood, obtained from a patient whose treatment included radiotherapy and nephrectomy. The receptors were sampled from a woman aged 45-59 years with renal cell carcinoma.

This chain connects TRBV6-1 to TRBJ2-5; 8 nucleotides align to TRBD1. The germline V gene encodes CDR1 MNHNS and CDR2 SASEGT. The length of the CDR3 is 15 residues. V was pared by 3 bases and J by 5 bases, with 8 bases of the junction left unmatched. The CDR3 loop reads CASSDGQGALETQYF. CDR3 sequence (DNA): TGTGCCAGCAGTGATGGGCAGGGGGCTCTGGAGACCCAGTACTTC.

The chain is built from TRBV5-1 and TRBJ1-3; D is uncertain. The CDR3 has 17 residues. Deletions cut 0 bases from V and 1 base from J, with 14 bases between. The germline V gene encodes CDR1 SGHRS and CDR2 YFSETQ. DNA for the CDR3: TGCGCCAGCAGCTTGGCCGGCGGTCTCGCGTCTGGAAACACCATATATTTT. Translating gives CASSLAGGLASGNTIYF.

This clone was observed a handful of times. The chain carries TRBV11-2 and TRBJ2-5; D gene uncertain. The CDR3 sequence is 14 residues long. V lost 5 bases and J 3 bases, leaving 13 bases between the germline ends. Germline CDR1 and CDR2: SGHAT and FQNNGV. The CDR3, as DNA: TGTGCCAGCAGCCGAAACAGCCCCGAAGAGACCCAGTACTTC. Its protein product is CASSRNSPEETQYF.

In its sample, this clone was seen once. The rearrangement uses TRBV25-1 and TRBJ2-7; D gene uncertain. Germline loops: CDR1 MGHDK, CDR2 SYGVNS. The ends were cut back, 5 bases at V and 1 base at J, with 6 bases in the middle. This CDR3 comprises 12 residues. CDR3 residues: CASSYGSYEQYF. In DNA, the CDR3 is TGTGCCAGCAGTTACGGTTCCTACGAGCAGTACTTC.

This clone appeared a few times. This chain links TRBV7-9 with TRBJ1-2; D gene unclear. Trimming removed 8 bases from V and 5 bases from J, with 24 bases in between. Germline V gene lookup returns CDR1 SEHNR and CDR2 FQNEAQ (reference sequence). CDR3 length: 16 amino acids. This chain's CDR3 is CASSPLSGRPGYGYTF. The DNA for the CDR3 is TGTGCCAGCTCGCCTCTCAGTGGACGTCCAGGTTATGGCTACACCTTC.

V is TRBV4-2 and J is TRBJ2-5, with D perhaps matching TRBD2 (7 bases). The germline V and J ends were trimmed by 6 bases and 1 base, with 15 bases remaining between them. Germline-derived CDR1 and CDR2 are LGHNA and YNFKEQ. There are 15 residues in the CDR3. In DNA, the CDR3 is TGTGCCAGCAGGGGGGGCCGGACTAGCCAAGAGACCCAGTACTTC. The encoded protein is CASRGGRTSQETQYF.

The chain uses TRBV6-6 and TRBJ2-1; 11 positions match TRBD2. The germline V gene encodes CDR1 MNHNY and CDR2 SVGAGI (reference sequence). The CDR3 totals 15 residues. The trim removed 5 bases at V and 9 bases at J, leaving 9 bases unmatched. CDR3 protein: CASSRTTGTSGEQFF. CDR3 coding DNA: TGTGCCAGCAGTCGAACAACCGGGACTAGCGGTGAGCAGTTCTTC.

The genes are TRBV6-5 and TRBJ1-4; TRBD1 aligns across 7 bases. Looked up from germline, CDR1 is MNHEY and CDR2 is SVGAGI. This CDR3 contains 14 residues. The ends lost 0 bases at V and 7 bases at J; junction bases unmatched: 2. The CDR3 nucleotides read TGTGCCAGCAGTTACTCCGGGACAGCTGAAAAACTGTTTTTT. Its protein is CASSYSGTAEKLFF.

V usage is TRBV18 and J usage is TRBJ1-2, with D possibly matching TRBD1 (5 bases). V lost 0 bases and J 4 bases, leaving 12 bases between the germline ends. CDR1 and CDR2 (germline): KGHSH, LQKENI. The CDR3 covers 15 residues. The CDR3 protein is CASSPPAGGSYGYTF. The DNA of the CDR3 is TGTGCCAGCTCACCACCGGCGGGGGGGAGCTATGGCTACACCTTC.

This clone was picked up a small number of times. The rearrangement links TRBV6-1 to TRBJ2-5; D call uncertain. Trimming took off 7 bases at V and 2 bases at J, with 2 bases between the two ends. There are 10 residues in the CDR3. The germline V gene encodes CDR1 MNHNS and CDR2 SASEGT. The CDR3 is CASTQETQYF. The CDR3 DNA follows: TGTGCCAGCACGCAAGAGACCCAGTACTTC.

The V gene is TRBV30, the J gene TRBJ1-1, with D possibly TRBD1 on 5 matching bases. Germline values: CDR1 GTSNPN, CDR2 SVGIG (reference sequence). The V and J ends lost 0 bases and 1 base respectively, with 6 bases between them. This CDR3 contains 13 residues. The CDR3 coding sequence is TGTGCCTGGAGTGTAGACAGGAACACTGAAGCTTTCTTT. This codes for CAWSVDRNTEAFF.

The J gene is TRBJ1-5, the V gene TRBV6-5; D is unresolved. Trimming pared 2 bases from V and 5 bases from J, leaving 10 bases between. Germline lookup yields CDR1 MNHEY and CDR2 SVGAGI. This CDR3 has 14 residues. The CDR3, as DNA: TGTGCCAGCAGTTACAAACTTGATTATCAGCCCCAGCATTTT. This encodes CASSYKLDYQPQHF.

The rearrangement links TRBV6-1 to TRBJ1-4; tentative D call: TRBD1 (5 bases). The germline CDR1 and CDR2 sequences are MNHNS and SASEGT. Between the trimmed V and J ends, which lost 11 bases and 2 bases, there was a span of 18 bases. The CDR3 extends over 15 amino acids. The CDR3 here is CAVYGGRRTNEKLFF. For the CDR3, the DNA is TGTGCCGTCTACGGGGGGAGAAGGACTAATGAAAAACTGTTTTTT.

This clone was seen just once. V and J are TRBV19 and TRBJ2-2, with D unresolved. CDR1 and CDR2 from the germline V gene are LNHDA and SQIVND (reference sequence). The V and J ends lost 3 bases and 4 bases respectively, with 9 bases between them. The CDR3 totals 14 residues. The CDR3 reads CASSMGQTTGELFF. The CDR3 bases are TGTGCCAGTAGTATGGGTCAGACCACCGGGGAGCTGTTTTTT. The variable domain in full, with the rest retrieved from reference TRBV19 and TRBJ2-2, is DGGITQSPKYLFRKEGQNVTLSCEQNLNHDAMYWYRQDPGQGLRLIYYSQIVNDFQKGDIAEGYSVSREKKESFPLTVTSAQKNPTAFYLCASSMGQTTGELFFGEGSRLTVL.

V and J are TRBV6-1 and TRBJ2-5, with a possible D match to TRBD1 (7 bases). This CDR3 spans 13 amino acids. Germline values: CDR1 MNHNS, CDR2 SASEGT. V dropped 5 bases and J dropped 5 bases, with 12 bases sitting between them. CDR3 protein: CASSTTGRETQYF. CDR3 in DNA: TGTGCCAGCAGTACGACAGGGAGGGAGACCCAGTACTTC.

The CDR3: CASSLGAVSGYEQYF. Here the CDR3 DNA reads TGCGCCAGCAGCTTGGGGGCCGTATCTGGCTACGAGCAGTACTTC. This chain connects TRBV5-1 to TRBJ2-7; D remains ambiguous. Germline V lookup: CDR1 SGHRS, CDR2 YFSETQ. Trimming shortened V by 0 bases and J by 3 bases, and 13 bases separated the two germline ends. The CDR3 is 15 amino acids.